This record covers a single TCR beta chain. Germline V CDR1 and CDR2: SGHNT, YYREEE (reference sequence). The CDR3 extends over 13 amino acids. V lost 3 bases and J lost 3, with 10 bases in between. Some clones are missing from TCRdb's copy, which holds only in-frame ones; the method was immunoSEQ multiplex PCR. The data contain about 360,000 clones, roughly 89% of them singletons. The donors were members of the approximately 130-subject validation cohort (separate from the approximately 730-subject first cohort). The data were taken from a study of cytomegalovirus exposure and HLA in healthy donors. What was sequenced was PBMCs. The receptor comes from a woman aged 18-35 years in good health and CMV-seronegative. This chain joins TRBV5-4 and TRBJ2-7, with D tentatively TRBD2 (5 bases). CDR3 sequence reads: CASSSRDDYEQYF. Written as DNA, the CDR3 is TGTGCCAGCAGCTCTCGGGATGACTACGAGCAGTACTTC.